This TCR beta chain was identified in a study of T cell changes during pregnancy in multiple sclerosis. Assay: immunoSEQ multiplex PCR; the TCRdb copy retains only in-frame clones and omits some. The table records around 56,000 clones, approximately 91% of them present only once. The TCR originated in a female donor with multiple sclerosis, enrolled in a pregnancy study. The sequencing used CD4+ T cells from peripheral blood mononuclear cells, collected in the first trimester of pregnancy.

CDR3 protein: CAIRWTGNTGELFF. The CDR3 DNA is TGTGCCATCAGATGGACAGGGAACACCGGGGAGCTGTTTTTT. The chain combines TRBV10-3 with TRBJ2-2; 7 nucleotides match TRBD1. The trim removed 6 bases at V and 1 base at J, leaving 2 bases unmatched. The germline V gene encodes CDR1 ENHRY and CDR2 SYGVKD. CDR3 length equals 14 residues.